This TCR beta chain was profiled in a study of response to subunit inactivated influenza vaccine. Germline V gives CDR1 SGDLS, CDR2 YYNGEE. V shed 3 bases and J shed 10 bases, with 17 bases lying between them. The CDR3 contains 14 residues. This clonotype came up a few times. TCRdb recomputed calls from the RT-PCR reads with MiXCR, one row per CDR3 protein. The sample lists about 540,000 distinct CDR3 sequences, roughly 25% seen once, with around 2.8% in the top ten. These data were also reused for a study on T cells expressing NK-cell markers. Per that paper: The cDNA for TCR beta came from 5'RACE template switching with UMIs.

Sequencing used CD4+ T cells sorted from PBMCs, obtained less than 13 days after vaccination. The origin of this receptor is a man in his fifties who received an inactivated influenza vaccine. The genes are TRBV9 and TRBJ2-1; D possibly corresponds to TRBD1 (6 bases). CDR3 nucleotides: TGTGCCAGCAGCGGCCTTCTAGGAAGGGGGGAGCAGTTCTTC. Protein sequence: CASSGLLGRGEQFF. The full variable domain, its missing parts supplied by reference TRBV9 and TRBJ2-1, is DSGVTQTPKHLITATGQRVTLRCSPRSGDLSVYWYQQSLDQGLQFLIQYYNGEERAKGNILERFSAQQFPDLHSELNLSSLELGDSALYFCASSGLLGRGEQFFGPGTRLTVL.